This TCR beta chain was profiled in a study of molecular identifiers for immune sequencing clone quantification. Findings and caveats of the study: It was shown that clones above 20 RNA copies held over 99% of effector molecules, but under 1% in naive cells.

Ten or more counts support this clonotype. Antigen unknown. V dropped 5 bases and J dropped 3; count of bases not matched to a gene: 8. Germline values: CDR1 SEHNR, CDR2 FQNEAQ (reference sequence). The CDR3 totals 15 residues. TCRdb passed the PCR reads through MiXCR, listing each CDR3 protein once. Of about 60,000 distinct CDR3 sequences in the sample, around 17% were seen once. This receptor was taken from a human donor in good health. Some libraries in this study had Jurkat cell RNA spiked in. The material sequenced was naive CD8+ T cells from blood, with Jurkat cell RNA spiked in. Sample subset: FACS-sorted CD8+CD4-CCR7+CD45RA+ naive T cells. This chain connects TRBV7-9 to TRBJ2-7; the match to TRBD2 covers 9 bases. The CDR3 reads CASSPSGTSLYEQYF. CDR3 DNA sequence: TGTGCCAGCAGCCCTAGTGGGACTAGCCTCTACGAGCAGTACTTC. Variable domain in full (rest from reference TRBV7-9 and TRBJ2-7): DTGVSQNPRHKITKRGQNVTFRCDPISEHNRLYWYRQTLGQGPEFLTYFQNEAQLEKSRLLSDRFSAERPKGSFSTLEIQRTEQGDSAMYLCASSPSGTSLYEQYFGPGTRLTVT.